The clone carrying this TCR beta chain appeared many times. Germline assignment: CDR1 LGHNT and CDR2 FRNRAP. This CDR3 is built from 18 residues. With 0 bases clipped from V and 2 bases from J, the junction kept 9 bases outside the gene matches. The source of the sample is a study of T cell repertoires in cytomegalovirus infection. TCRdb reprocessed the reads via MiXCR and lists one record per CDR3 protein. The table lists 480,000 or so distinct CDR3 sequences, roughly 10% of them singletons. This receptor was obtained from a human donor in good health (CMV status not recorded). Some clones in this sample may be carry-over from other donors' samples. The gene calls are TRBV12-5 and TRBJ2-1; 8 positions match TRBD2. Sequenced material: PBMCs. The CDR3 DNA follows: TGTGCTAGTGGTTTGGTACTCAACCCGGGACTAGCCTACAATGAGCAGTTCTTC. This gives the protein CASGLVLNPGLAYNEQFF.